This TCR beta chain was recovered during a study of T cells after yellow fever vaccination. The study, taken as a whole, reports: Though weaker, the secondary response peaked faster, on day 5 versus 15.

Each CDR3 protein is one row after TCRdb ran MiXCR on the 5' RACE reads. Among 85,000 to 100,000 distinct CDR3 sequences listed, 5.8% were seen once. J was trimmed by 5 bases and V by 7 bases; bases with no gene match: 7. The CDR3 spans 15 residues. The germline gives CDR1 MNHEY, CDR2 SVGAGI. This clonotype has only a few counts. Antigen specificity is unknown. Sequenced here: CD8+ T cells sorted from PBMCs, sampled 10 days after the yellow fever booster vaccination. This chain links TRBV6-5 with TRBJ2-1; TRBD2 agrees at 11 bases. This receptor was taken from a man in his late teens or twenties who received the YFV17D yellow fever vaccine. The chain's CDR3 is CASTLGTSGDNEQFF. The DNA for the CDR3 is TGTGCCAGCACCCTTGGGACTAGCGGAGACAATGAGCAGTTCTTC.